This T cell receptor beta chain was sequenced during a study of blood T cell repertoires in COVID-19. The overall study: COVID-19 samples, acute and convalescent, were from the United States, Italy and Spain.

Here immunoSEQ multiplex PCR was the method, and the copy in TCRdb shows in-frame clones only, minus some. Of a few hundred thousand clones in the sample, 70% to 90% were seen once. Germline loops: CDR1 LGHNA, CDR2 YSLEER. Deletions cut 4 bases from V and 5 bases from J, with 9 bases between. This CDR3 region has 14 residues. The clonotype originates from a woman in her forties with acute COVID-19. Sequencing input: PBMCs or T cells enriched from blood (not recorded which). The chain recombines TRBV4-3 with TRBJ2-6; TRBD1 is a possible D gene (6 bases). The CDR3 sequence is CASSPRDRANVLTF. CDR3 DNA: TGCGCCAGCAGCCCTAGGGACAGGGCCAACGTCCTGACTTTC.